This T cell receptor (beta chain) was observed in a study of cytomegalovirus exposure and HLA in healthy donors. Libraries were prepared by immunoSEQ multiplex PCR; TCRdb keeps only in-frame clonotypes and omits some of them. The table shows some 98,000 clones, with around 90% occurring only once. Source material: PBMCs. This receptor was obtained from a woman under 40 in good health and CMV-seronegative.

CDR3 DNA: TGTGCCATCAATTCTAAGGGGAATGAGCAGTTCTTC. Protein product: CAINSKGNEQFF. The rearrangement links TRBV10-3 to TRBJ2-1; perhaps TRBD1 as D (5 bases). Germline CDR1 and CDR2: ENHRY and SYGVKD. Trimming cost V 7 bases and J 7 bases, with 11 bases left between them. The CDR3 has 12 amino acids.